The 11 T cell receptor beta chains listed next were all sequenced from one sample in a study of cytomegalovirus exposure and HLA in healthy donors. 60 Vbeta and 13 Jbeta primers were used in PCR. Clones were read by immunoSEQ multiplex PCR, and TCRdb kept only the in-frame ones, dropping some. Of under 200,000 clones in the sample, roughly 77% were seen once. The source material was PBMCs. The receptors stem from a male donor in good health and CMV-seropositive.

V gene TRBV9 combines with J gene TRBJ2-1; possible D gene TRBD2, 7 bases. The CDR3 is made up of 15 amino acids. The germline CDR1 and CDR2 sequences are SGDLS and YYNGEE. V lost 1 base to trimming and J lost 10 bases, with 18 bases between them. CDR3 in DNA: TGTGCCAGCAGCGTAAGAGGGGGAGGGATGGAGGAGCAGTTCTTC. Protein sequence: CASSVRGGGMEEQFF.

This chain joins TRBV7-9 and TRBJ1-1; 7 bases match TRBD1. With V trimmed by 1 base and J by 5 bases, 7 bases remained unmatched. CDR1 is SEHNR, CDR2 FQNEAQ, per germline (reference sequence). CDR3 length equals 15 residues. DNA for the CDR3: TGTGCCAGCAGCTTAGAGACAGGGAGGTGGACTGAAGCTTTCTTT. Its translation: CASSLETGRWTEAFF.

J is TRBJ1-1 and V is TRBV14, with D perhaps matching TRBD1 (6 bases). V lost 0 bases and J lost 3, with 17 bases in between. The CDR3 has 17 residues. Germline V gene sequence: CDR1 SGHDN, CDR2 FVKESK. The CDR3 DNA sequence: TGTGCCAGCAGCCAAGATAACCCCACAGGGAGCGACACTGAAGCTTTCTTT. This sequence encodes CASSQDNPTGSDTEAFF.

This clone has only a few counts. This chain joins TRBV27 and TRBJ2-4; 8 bases map to TRBD1. The CDR3 loop spans 14 amino acids. Germline CDR1 is MNHEY and CDR2 is SMNVEV (reference sequence). The junction had 6 bases not matched to a gene; V was cut back by 5 bases and J by 6 bases. The CDR3 region has the DNA TGTGCCAGCAGTCCCCGGACAGGGACAAACATTCAGTACTTC. Its translation: CASSPRTGTNIQYF.

The chain employs TRBV7-3 and TRBJ2-2; D perhaps matches TRBD2 (6 bases). This CDR3 is built from 15 residues. V lost 2 bases and J lost 6, with 13 bases in between. The germline CDR1 and CDR2 sequences are SGHTA and FQGTGA. The CDR3 DNA sequence: TGTGCCAGCAGCTTATCGGGAGCAGAGGCCGGGGAGCTGTTTTTT. Translating gives CASSLSGAEAGELFF.

The chain joins TRBV6-1 to TRBJ2-5; D perhaps matches TRBD1 (6 bases). The CDR3 runs 15 residues. V lost 5 bases, J lost 2 bases, and 15 bases lay in between. CDR1 is MNHNS, CDR2 SASEGT, per germline. The CDR3 nucleotides are TGTGCCAGCAGTCGTAGACAGGTTGGACAAGAGACCCAGTACTTC. This gives the protein CASSRRQVGQETQYF.

The J gene is TRBJ1-1, the V gene TRBV29-1; D is uncertain. CDR1 and CDR2 (germline): SQVTM, ANQGSEA. V gave up 7 bases and J gave up 1 base, with 13 bases separating them. There are 13 residues in the CDR3. The CDR3 nucleotides read TGCAGCGCGAAACAGAACCCGAACACTGAAGCTTTCTTT. Translated, it gives CSAKQNPNTEAFF.

A single count supports this clone. The CDR3 is CASSFFRGDTEAFF. The CDR3 bases are TGTGCCAGCAGTTTTTTTAGGGGCGACACTGAAGCTTTCTTT. This sequence joins TRBV27 and TRBJ1-1; maybe TRBD1 (5 bases). CDR3 size: 14 residues. V lost 3 bases and J 3 bases, leaving 11 bases between the germline ends. Germline assignment: CDR1 MNHEY and CDR2 SMNVEV (reference sequence).

The chain links TRBV5-1 to TRBJ2-3, with TRBD1 identical over 8 bases. Germline V lookup: CDR1 SGHRS, CDR2 YFSETQ. V was clipped by 4 bases and J by 1 base; unmatched bases: 5. This CDR3 comprises 15 residues. CDR3 sequence: CASSATGDRTDTQYF. The CDR3 DNA follows: TGCGCCAGCAGCGCGACAGGGGACCGCACAGATACGCAGTATTTT. The entire variable domain, with the rest obtained from reference TRBV5-1 and TRBJ2-3, is as follows: KAGVTQTPRYLIKTRGQQVTLSCSPISGHRSVSWYQQTPGQGLQFLFEYFSETQRNKGNFPGRFSGRQFSNSRSEMNVSTLELGDSALYLCASSATGDRTDTQYFGPGTRLTVL.

In its sample, this clone was seen a few times. CDR3 bases: TGTGCCAGCAGCTTGAGCACCGGGGAGCTGTTTTTT. Amino acids: CASSLSTGELFF. The chain is built from TRBV11-3 and TRBJ2-2; no clear D gene. Germline V lookup: CDR1 SGHNT, CDR2 YENEEA. The CDR3 extends over 12 amino acids. The V end lost 3 bases, the J end lost 4 bases, and 3 bases lay between the germline ends.

In its sample, this clone was seen a few times. This sequence joins TRBV4-3 and TRBJ2-3; D ambiguous. The V and J ends lost 0 bases and 2 bases respectively, with 9 bases between them. Germline V gives CDR1 LGHNA, CDR2 YSLEER. The CDR3 consists of 15 residues. The CDR3 nucleotides read TGCGCCAGCAGCCAAGACCAACATGCCACAGATACGCAGTATTTT. Its translation is CASSQDQHATDTQYF.